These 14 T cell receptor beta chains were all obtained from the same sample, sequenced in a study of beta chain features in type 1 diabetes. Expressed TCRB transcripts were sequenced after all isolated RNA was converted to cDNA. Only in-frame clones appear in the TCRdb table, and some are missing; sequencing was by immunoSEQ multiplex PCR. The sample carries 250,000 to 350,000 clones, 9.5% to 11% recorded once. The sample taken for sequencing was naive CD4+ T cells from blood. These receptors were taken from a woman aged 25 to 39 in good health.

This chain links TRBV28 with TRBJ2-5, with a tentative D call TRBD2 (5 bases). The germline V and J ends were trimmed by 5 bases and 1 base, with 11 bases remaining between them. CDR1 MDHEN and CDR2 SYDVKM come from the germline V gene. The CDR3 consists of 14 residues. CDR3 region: CASSAKRGQETQYF. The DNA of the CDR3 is TGTGCCAGCAGTGCCAAACGGGGCCAAGAGACCCAGTACTTC.

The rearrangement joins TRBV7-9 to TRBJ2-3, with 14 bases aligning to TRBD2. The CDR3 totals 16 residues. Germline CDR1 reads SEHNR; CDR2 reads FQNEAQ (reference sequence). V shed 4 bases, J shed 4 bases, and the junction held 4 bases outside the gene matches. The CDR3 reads CASSYWTSGRPDTQYF. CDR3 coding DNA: TGTGCCAGCAGCTATTGGACTAGCGGGAGGCCAGATACGCAGTATTTT.

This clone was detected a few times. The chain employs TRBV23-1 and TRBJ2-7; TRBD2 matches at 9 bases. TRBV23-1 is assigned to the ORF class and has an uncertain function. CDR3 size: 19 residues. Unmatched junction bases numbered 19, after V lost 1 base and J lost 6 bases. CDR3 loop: CASSQFPLVSGRLGGEQYF. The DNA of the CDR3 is TGCGCCAGCAGTCAATTCCCCCTAGTGAGCGGGAGGCTAGGTGGCGAGCAGTACTTC.

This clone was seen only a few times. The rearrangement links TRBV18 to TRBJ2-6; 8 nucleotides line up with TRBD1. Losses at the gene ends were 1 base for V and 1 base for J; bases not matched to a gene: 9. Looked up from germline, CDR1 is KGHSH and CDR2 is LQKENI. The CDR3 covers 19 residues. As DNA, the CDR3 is TGTGCCAGCTCACCACGGACAGGGCACTTTTTTTCTGGGGCCAACGTCCTGACTTTC. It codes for CASSPRTGHFFSGANVLTF. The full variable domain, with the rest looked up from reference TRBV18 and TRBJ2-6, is NAGVMQNPRHLVRRRGQEARLRCSPMKGHSHVYWYRQLPEEGLKFMVYLQKENIIDESGMPKERFSAEFPKEGPSILRIQQVVRGDSAAYFCASSPRTGHFFSGANVLTFGAGSRLTVL.

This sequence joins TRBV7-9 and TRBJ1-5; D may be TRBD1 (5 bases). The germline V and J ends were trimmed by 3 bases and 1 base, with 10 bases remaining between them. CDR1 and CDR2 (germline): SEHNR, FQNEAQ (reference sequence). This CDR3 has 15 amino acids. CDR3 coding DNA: TGTGCCAGCAGCTTGGGGGGGACGAGCAATCAGCCCCAGCATTTT. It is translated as CASSLGGTSNQPQHF.

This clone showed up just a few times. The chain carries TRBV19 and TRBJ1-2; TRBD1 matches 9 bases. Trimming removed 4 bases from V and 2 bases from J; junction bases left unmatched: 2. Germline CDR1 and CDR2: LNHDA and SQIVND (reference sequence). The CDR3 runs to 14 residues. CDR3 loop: CASSTGTGNYGYTF. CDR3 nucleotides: TGTGCCAGTAGTACCGGGACAGGGAACTATGGCTACACCTTC.

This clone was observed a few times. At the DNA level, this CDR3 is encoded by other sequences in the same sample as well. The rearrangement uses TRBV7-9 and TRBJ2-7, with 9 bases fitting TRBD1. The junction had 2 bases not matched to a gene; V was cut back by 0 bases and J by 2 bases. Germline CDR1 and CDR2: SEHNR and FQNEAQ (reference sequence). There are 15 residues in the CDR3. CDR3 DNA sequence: TGTGCCAGCAGCTTAGCGGGACAGGGTCCCTACGAGCAGTACTTC. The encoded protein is CASSLAGQGPYEQYF.

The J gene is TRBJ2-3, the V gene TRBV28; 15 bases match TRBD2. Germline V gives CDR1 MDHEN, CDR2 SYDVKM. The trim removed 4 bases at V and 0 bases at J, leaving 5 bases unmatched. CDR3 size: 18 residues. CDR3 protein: CASSSGTSGRKSTDTQYF. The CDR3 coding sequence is TGTGCCAGCAGTTCTGGGACTAGCGGGAGGAAGAGCACAGATACGCAGTATTTT.

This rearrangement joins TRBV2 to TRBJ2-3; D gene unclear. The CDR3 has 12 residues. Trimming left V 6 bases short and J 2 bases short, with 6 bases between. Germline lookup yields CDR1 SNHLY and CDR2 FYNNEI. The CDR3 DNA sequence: TGTGCCAGCAGACAAGACACAGATACGCAGTATTTT. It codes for CASRQDTDTQYF.

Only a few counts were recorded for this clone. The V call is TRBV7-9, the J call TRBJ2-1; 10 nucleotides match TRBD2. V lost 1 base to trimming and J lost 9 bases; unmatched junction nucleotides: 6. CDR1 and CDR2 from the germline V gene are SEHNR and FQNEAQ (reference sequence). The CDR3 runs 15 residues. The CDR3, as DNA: TGTGCCAGCAGCTTAGGGGGGACTAGCGTGCGTGAGCAGTTCTTC. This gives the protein CASSLGGTSVREQFF.

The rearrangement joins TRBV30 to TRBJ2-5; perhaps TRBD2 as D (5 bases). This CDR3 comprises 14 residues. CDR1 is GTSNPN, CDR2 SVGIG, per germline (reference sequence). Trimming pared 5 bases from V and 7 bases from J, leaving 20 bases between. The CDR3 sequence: CAWVTPSPRGTQYF. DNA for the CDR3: TGTGCCTGGGTAACTCCTTCCCCACGGGGGACCCAGTACTTC.

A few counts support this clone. The CDR3 nucleotides are TGCAGCGTGACCGTAGGGGGAGGGGCCAACGTCCTGACTTTC. Encoded protein: CSVTVGGGANVLTF. The rearrangement joins TRBV29-1 to TRBJ2-6, with D tentatively TRBD1 (6 bases). Germline-derived CDR1 and CDR2 are SQVTM and ANQGSEA. V lost 6 bases and J 4 bases, leaving 13 bases between the germline ends. The CDR3 length is 14 residues.

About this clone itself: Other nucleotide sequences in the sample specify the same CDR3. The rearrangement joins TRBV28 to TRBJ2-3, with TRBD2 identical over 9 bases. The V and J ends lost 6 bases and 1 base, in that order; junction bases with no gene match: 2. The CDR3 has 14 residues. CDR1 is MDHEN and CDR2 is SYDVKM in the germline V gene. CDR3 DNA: TGTGCCAGCAGCTTAGCGGGAGGCACAGATACGCAGTATTTT. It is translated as CASSLAGGTDTQYF.

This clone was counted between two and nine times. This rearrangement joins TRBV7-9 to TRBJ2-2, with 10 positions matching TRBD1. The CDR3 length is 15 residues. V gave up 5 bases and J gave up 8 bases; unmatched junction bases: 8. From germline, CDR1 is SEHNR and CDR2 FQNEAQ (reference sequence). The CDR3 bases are TGTGCCAGCAGCAATAGACAGGGGGCGTCTGGGGAGCTGTTTTTT. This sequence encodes CASSNRQGASGELFF.